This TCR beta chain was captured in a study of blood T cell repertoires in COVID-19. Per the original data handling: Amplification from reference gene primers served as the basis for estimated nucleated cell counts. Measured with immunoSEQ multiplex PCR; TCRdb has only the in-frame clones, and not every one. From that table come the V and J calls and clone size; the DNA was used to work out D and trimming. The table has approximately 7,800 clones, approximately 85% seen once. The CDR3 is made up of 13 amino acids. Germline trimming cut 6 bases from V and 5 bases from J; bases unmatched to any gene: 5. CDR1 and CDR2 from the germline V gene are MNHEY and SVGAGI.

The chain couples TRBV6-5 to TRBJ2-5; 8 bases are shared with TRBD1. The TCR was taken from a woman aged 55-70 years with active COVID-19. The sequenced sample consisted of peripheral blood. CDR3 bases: TGTGCCAGCAGGTCAGGGGGCGCGGAGACCCAGTACTTC. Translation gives CASRSGGAETQYF.